This TCR beta chain was identified in a study of long-term antiretroviral therapy in people with HIV. Study results and caveats: Gathering of blood took place between the mid-2000s and the late 2010s, possibly under older ART regimens. Those clones which expanded before ART made up the dominant part of the repertoire at all time points. Upon ART, diversity increased but remained lower than transplant donor controls.

The libraries were made with immunoSEQ v3.0 at survey level. Libraries were prepared by immunoSEQ multiplex PCR; TCRdb keeps only in-frame clonotypes and omits some of them. The sample includes about 25,000 clones, 93% seen only once; the top ten take under 10%. CDR3 size: 16 residues. In germline, CDR1 is SGHDT, CDR2 YYEEEE. V lost 4 bases to trimming and J lost 5 bases; unmatched junction nucleotides: 6. Notes on this clone: Its antigen is unidentified.

In each sample, 1-10 million cryopreserved PBMC were present before DNA extraction. The clonotype originates from a woman aged 40 to 50 with HIV. The chain joins TRBV5-6 to TRBJ2-3; 14 nucleotides align to TRBD2. The sequencing used unsorted PBMCs, collected 7.6 years after starting antiretroviral therapy. In DNA form, the CDR3 reads TGTGCCAGCAGCATGGGACTAGCGGGGGTCGGAGATACGCAGTATTTT. Encoded protein: CASSMGLAGVGDTQYF.